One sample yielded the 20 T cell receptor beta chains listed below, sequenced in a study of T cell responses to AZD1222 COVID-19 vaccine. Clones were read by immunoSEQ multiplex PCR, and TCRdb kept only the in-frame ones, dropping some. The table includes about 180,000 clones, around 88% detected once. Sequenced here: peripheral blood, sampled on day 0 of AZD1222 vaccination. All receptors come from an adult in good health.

CDR3 sequence reads: CASRGQGAQGYTF. DNA of the CDR3: TGTGCCAGCAGGGGACAGGGGGCGCAAGGCTACACCTTC. The rearrangement links TRBV6-4 to TRBJ1-2, with 12 positions matching TRBD1. V gave up 6 bases and J gave up 8 bases; unmatched junction bases: 4. CDR1 is MRHNA and CDR2 is SNTAGT in the germline V gene. CDR3 length equals 13 residues.

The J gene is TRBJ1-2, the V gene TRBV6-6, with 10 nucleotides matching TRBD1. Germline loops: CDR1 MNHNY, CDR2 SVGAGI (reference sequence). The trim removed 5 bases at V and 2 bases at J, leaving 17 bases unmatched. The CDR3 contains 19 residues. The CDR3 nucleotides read TGTGCCAGCAGTCCCGTCCCTCCGGGACAGGGGACCAAAAACTATGGCTACACCTTC. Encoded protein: CASSPVPPGQGTKNYGYTF.

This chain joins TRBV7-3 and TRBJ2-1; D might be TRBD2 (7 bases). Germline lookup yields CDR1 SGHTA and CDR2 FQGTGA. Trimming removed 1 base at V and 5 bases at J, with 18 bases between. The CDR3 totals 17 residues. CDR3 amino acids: CASSLNSAGASNNEQFF. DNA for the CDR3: TGTGCCAGCAGCTTAAACTCGGCGGGGGCCTCTAACAATGAGCAGTTCTTC.

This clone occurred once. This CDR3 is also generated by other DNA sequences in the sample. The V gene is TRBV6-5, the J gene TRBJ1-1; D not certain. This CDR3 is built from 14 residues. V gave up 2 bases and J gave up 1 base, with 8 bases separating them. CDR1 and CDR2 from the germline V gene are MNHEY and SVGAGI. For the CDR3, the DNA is TGTGCCAGCAGTTACACCGAGTCGAACACTGAAGCTTTCTTT. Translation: CASSYTESNTEAFF.

CDR3 region: CASVPGSADRGLYNEQFF. CDR3 nucleotide sequence: TGTGCTAGTGTCCCAGGCTCGGCCGACAGGGGGCTCTACAATGAGCAGTTCTTC. The chain employs TRBV12-5 and TRBJ2-1; 10 nucleotides match TRBD1. V was pared by 7 bases and J by 3 bases, with 15 bases of the junction left unmatched. Germline V gene sequence: CDR1 LGHNT, CDR2 FRNRAP. CDR3 length: 18 residues.

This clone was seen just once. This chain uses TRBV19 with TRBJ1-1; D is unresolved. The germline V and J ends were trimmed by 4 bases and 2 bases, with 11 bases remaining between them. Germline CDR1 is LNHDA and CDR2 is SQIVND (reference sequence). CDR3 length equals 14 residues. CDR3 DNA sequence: TGTGCCAGTAGTAACCGCGGCGGAAACACTGAAGCTTTCTTT. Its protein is CASSNRGGNTEAFF.

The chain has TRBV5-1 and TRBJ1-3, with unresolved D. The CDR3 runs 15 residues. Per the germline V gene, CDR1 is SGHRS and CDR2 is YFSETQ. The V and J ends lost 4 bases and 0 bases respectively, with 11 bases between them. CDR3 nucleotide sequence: TGCGCCAGCAGCCCGAGCCAGTCCTCTGGAAACACCATATATTTT. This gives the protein CASSPSQSSGNTIYF.

Written as DNA, the CDR3 is TGTGCCAGCAGCCAAGGGGGCCAGGGGCGCTACACCTTC. This sequence encodes CASSQGGQGRYTF. This chain uses TRBV4-2 with TRBJ1-2, with D perhaps TRBD1 (6 bases). The germline V gene has CDR1 LGHNA and CDR2 YNFKEQ. The CDR3 covers 13 residues. Trimming removed 1 base from V and 9 bases from J, with 12 bases in between.

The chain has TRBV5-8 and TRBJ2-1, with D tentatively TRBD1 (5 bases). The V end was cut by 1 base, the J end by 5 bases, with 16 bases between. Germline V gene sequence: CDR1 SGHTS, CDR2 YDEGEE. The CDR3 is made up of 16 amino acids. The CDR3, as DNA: TGTGCCAGCAGCTTGCGGTTCAGGGTTGTGGACAATGAGCAGTTCTTC. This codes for CASSLRFRVVDNEQFF.

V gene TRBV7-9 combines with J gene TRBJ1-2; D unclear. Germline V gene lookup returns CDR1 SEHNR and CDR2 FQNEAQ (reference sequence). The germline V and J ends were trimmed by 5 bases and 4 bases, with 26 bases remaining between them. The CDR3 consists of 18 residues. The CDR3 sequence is CASSPEVAGVLRGYGYTF. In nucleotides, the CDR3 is TGTGCCAGCAGCCCCGAGGTGGCAGGAGTTCTCCGCGGCTATGGCTACACCTTC.

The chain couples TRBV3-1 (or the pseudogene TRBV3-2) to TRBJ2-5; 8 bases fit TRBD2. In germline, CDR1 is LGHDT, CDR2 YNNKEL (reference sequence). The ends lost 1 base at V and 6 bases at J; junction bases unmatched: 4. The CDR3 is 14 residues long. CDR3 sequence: CASSQAGGPQTQYF. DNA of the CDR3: TGTGCCAGCAGCCAAGCGGGGGGGCCTCAGACCCAGTACTTC.

The CDR3 DNA reads as TGTGCCATCGCCCCCCAGCAGGGAATTGAAGCTTTCTTT. Translating gives CAIAPQQGIEAFF. The chain recombines TRBV10-3 with TRBJ1-1, with D possibly TRBD1 on 5 matching bases. The CDR3 is made up of 13 amino acids. Germline loops: CDR1 ENHRY, CDR2 SYGVKD. V lost 8 bases and J lost 7, with 17 bases in between.

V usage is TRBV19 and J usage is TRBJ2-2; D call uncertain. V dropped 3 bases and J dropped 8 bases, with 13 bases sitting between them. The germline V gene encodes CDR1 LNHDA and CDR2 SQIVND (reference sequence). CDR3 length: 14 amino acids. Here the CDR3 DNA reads TGTGCCAGTAGTATTACGGTCCGGGCTGGGGAGCTGTTTTTT. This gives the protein CASSITVRAGELFF.

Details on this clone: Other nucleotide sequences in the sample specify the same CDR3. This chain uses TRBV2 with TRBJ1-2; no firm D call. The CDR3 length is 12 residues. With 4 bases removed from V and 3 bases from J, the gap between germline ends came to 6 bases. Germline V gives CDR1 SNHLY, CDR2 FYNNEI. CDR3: CASSGTDYGYTF. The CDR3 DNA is TGTGCCAGCAGTGGGACTGACTATGGCTACACCTTC.

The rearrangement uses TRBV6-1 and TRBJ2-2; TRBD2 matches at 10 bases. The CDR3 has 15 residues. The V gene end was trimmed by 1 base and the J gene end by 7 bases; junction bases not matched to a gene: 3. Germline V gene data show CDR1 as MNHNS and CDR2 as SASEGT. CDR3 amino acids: CASSEVAGGYGELFF. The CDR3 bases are TGTGCCAGCAGTGAAGTAGCGGGGGGTTACGGGGAGCTGTTTTTT.

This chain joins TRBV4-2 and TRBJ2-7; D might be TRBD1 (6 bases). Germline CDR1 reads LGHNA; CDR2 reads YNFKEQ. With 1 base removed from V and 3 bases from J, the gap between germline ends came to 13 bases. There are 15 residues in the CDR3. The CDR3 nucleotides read TGTGCCAGCAGCCAAGGGTCGGGACAAAACTACGAGCAGTACTTC. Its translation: CASSQGSGQNYEQYF.

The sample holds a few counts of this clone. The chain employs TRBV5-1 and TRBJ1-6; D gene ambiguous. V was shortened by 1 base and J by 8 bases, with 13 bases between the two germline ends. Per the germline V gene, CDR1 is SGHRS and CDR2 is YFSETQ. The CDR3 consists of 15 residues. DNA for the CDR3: TGCGCCAGCAGCTTGAGGCAGGCGGTTGATTCACCCCTCCACTTT. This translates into CASSLRQAVDSPLHF.

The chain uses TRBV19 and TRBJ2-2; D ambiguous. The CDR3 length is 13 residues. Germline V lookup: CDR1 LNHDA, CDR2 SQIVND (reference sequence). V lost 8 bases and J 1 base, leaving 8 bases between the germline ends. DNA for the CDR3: TGTGCCAGTGATTATCGGAACACCGGGGAGCTGTTTTTT. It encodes CASDYRNTGELFF. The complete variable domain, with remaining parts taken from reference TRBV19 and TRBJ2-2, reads DGGITQSPKYLFRKEGQNVTLSCEQNLNHDAMYWYRQDPGQGLRLIYYSQIVNDFQKGDIAEGYSVSREKKESFPLTVTSAQKNPTAFYLCASDYRNTGELFFGEGSRLTVL.

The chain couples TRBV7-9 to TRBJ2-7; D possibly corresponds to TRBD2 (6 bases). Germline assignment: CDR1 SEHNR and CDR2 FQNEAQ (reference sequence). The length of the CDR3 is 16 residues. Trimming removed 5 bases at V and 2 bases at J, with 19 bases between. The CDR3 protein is CASSPIRGGAPYEQYF. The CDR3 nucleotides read TGTGCCAGCAGCCCCATCCGGGGCGGGGCTCCCTACGAGCAGTACTTC.

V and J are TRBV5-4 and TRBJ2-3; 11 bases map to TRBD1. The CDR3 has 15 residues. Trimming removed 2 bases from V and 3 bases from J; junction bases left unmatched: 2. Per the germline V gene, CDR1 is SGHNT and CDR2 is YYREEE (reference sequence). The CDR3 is CASSFGTGGTDTQYF. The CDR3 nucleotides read TGTGCCAGCAGCTTCGGGACAGGGGGTACAGATACGCAGTATTTT.